Below, one T cell receptor (beta chain) is given with its context. Its target is unknown. V shed 1 base and J 4 bases; nucleotides not matched to a gene: 3. Germline CDR1 reads MGHRA; CDR2 reads YSYEKL. CDR3 length: 14 amino acids. The data belong to a study of healthy donors' naive CD4 and CD8 T cells. Regarding the study as a whole: The study did not address homeostatic proliferation effects in naive T cells.

Starting from approximately 500 ng of total RNA, TCR libraries were made with linear amplification. TCRdb recomputed calls from the reads with MiXCR, one row per CDR3 protein. The sample shows 180,000 or so distinct CDR3 sequences, 65% to 75% of them seen only once. The rearrangement links TRBV4-1 to TRBJ1-2; TRBD1 aligns across 7 bases. Sequencing was carried out using naive CD4+ and CD8+ T cells sorted from blood, pooled from several donors. The sequence was collected from a pool of human donors in good health; the sample pools cells from several healthy donors. In DNA form, the CDR3 reads TGCGCCAGCAGCCAAGCAGGGGGAGGCTATGGCTACACCTTC. Translation gives CASSQAGGGYGYTF.